This T cell receptor beta chain was sequenced in a study of blood T cells in healthy people across ages. The second PCR ran about 6 to 12 cycles with a sample-barcoded 5' primer and J-beta primers. TCRdb reprocessed the 5' RACE reads via MiXCR and lists one record per CDR3 protein. In the table there are 800,000 to 1,000,000 distinct CDR3 sequences, 45% to 50% of which are singletons. Trimming pared 6 bases from V and 6 bases from J, leaving 18 bases between. There are 15 residues in the CDR3. Germline V gene lookup returns CDR1 MNHEY and CDR2 SVGEGT. On this clonotype itself: Its antigen is currently unknown.

Study-wide results and caveats: Total diversity from one million sequenced T cells was likely underestimated.

This chain joins TRBV6-2 or TRBV6-3 and TRBJ2-4; possibly TRBD1 or TRBD2 for D (5 bases each). The sample taken for sequencing was blood. The TCR comes from a man aged 25-45 years in good health. In DNA form, the CDR3 reads TGTGCCAGCAGCAGGGCCGTGGGACGAGTAAACATTCAGTACTTC. Its protein product is CASSRAVGRVNIQYF.